This entry describes one TCR beta chain. Its antigen target is currently unknown. The CDR3 spans 14 residues, from the cysteine through the phenylalanine. Only the CDR3 DNA is retained, 42 bases long and in frame from the first base. The CDR1 and CDR2 encoded by the germline V gene (reference sequence) are SEHNR and FQNEAQ. A distance of 10 bases separates the germline ends of V and J, which lose 2 bases and 2 bases respectively. The library was generated by the immunoSEQ multiplex PCR assay. The multiplex PCR relied on a mix of 60 forward primers for TCR Vbeta segments and 13 reverse primers for TCR Jbeta segments. Amplification of the CDR3 region of rearranged TCR beta genes was performed with a multiplex PCR assay on genomic DNA. Amplified TCR beta libraries were sequenced as 87-base-pair reads on the Illumina HiSeq System. Concerning the study's data processing: A later analysis tallied tens of millions of unique TCR beta chains across the 666 repertoires, and around 9.9 million of those chains were shared by two or more donors. Raw reads were error-corrected and collapsed into unique sequences by a nearest-neighbor algorithm in which closely related sequences were merged to remove PCR and sequencing errors. V, D and J gene segments were assigned by aligning CDR3 sequences to IMGT reference sequences. For a sequence to be retained, at least a six-nucleotide match to both a V gene segment and a J gene segment was required. A rearrangement was called productive if the CDR3 had no stop codons and remained in frame with V and J, and every other rearrangement was called non-productive. Following IMGT convention, CDR3 was defined as the stretch from the second conserved V-encoded cysteine to the conserved J-encoded phenylalanine. The earlier analysis of a few hundred of the donors excluded sequences that lacked an unambiguous match to a single V gene segment. An earlier analysis of under 750 of the donors called V segments functional above 56.7% productive rearrangements and segregating when the between-donor standard deviation exceeded 5%. A statistical classification framework was developed to diagnose cytomegalovirus status using the catalog of TCR beta chain sequences. In a later analysis, V and J genes were assigned by comparing TCR nucleotide sequences against IMGT/GENE-DB human TR gene sequences. A later analysis assigned CDR3 sequences and most-parsimonious VDJ recombination scenarios with the TCRdist pipeline. A later analysis defined each TCR beta chain by its CDR3 amino acid sequence plus V-gene family, and excluded reads lacking a unique V-gene family. In a later analysis, 450 to 600 highly shared, low-generation-probability nucleotide sequences were removed to address suspected cross-contamination and a sequencing artifact. A later analysis calculated a clonal expansion index for each public chain from normalized within-repertoire ranks of inferred template counts. In a later analysis, generation probabilities were computed using a VDJ recombination model fitted to out-of-frame rearrangements, and the results were checked against IGoR. Hypergeometric tests were used in a later analysis to score TCR-TCR, TCR-HLA and TCR-CMV co-occurrence, with a repertoire-size bias correction applied to the TCR pairs. To estimate false discovery rates, a later analysis permuted the HLA or CMV assignments 20 times. In a later analysis, co-occurring TCRs were grouped using DBSCAN, with TCRdist sequence similarity added in when clustering inside HLA-allele-positive subsets. Repertoires with fewer than 30,000 or more than 120,000 public chains, plus five repertoires with anomalous nucleotide sharing, were excluded from co-occurrence clustering. In its TCRdb copy, this immuneACCESS table keeps in-frame sequences only and misses some clones. Where compared with another copy, unresolved V genes explain less than half of these, and the others have no known cause. V and J calls and clone size come straight from that table; D and trimming were deduced from the DNA. In this sample's table one finds about 200,000 clones. The ten largest clones represent 5.5% to 7.5% of the sample.

The cohort comprised some 680 healthy bone marrow donors. At the time of sampling, all cohort members were nominally healthy, though unrecorded immune exposures were likely present. The donor tested CMV seronegative, placing the donor among the 350 or so seronegative members of the cohort. Every donor gave a peripheral blood sample, and the peripheral blood mononuclear cells from that sample were used for TCR beta sequencing. Genomic DNA extraction from the blood cell samples was performed with the Qiagen DNeasy Blood Extraction Kit. The sample originates from a study of cytomegalovirus exposure and HLA in healthy donors (dated by TCRdb to 2016 to 2017). Notes on the research overall: According to an earlier analysis of around 600 of the donors, about 179 million T cells yielded 117 million unique TCR beta sequences and 276 Gb of sequence data. An early release that covered 640 HLA-typed donors contained about 300 gigabases of sequencing data and tens of millions of unique TCR sequences. Of the roughly 400 genotyped donors, about 80% fell in the genetic ancestry cluster associated with self-reported Caucasian donors. The study was designed to test whether signatures of past pathogen exposure could be identified by cataloging public T cell receptors. Using immunosequencing, the study profiled T cell repertoires from about 650 subjects and related those repertoires to cytomegalovirus serostatus. Along with the approximately 670-subject first cohort, a separate validation cohort of over a hundred different subjects was used. To predict cytomegalovirus infection status, the study brought together high-throughput TCR immunosequencing, statistical association of individual TCRs with disease status, and machine learning. To study patterns of TCR occurrence, a later analysis re-analyzed previously published TCR beta repertoires from around 700 donors and added high-resolution HLA genotyping. Rather than drawing on any new phenotypic data, the later analysis identified candidate immune exposures from TCR beta sequences and the way those sequences occurred across donors. An earlier analysis of about 620 of the donors applied high-throughput TCR beta sequencing to assess whether each TCR beta V gene segment acted as functional or pseudogenic. Alongside the repertoire data, information on donor age, sex, ethnicity and CMV serostatus was compiled. Genome-wide SNP genotypes for about 60% of the 666 donors were used in a later genetic analysis, which treated that subset as a discovery cohort. All discovery cohort repertoires had been generated using a single sequencing platform. Both class I and class II loci were covered by HLA typing, at four-digit resolution. Typing coverage varied by locus: roughly 629-630 donors for A, B, C, DRB1 and DQB1; more than 500 for DQA1; over 600 for DPA1; approximately 450 for DPB1. A few DR-DQ haplotypes were treated as single units for association and clustering because of strong linkage in the cohort. Across approximately 400 genotyped donors of the cohort, an average of roughly 200,000 unique TCR beta nucleotide sequences per donor were sequenced, and 15% to 20% of those sequences were non-productive.

The paper as a whole reports these results and caveats: A total of 150 or so TCR beta chains were listed by the study as associated with cytomegalovirus. Because some donors lacked HLA typing at each locus, the association tests relied only on the typed subset. In a later analysis, TCR association rates were found to vary across HLA loci, with the most associated TCRs seen for DRB1 alleles and the fewest for HLA-C alleles. A cluster of highly shared sequence variants was judged likely to be a technical artifact of the sequencing pipeline. For the cohort, immune exposure information was limited to CMV serostatus. Most CMV-associated TCR beta chains appeared to be HLA-restricted in a later analysis, and the HLA associations seemed to be driven largely by CMV exposure. Presence/absence analyses assumed roughly uniform sequencing depth across donors, an assumption that may not hold. When HLA alleles, especially DR and DQ, strongly co-occurred, TCR associations were difficult to assign to individual alleles. In a later analysis, HLA-associated TCR beta chains were found to be more clonally expanded and to have lower generation probabilities than equally common non-associated chains. The cohort was sequenced for TCR beta chains only, and without alpha or paired-chain data the features that could be detected were limited. In a later analysis, several top co-occurrence clusters were reported to appear linked to parvovirus B19, influenza, CMV and Epstein-Barr virus. A few of the identified cytomegalovirus-associated TCR beta chains were confirmed in vitro to be specific for cytomegalovirus antigens. In an earlier analysis of approximately 590 of the donors, most TCR beta V segments appeared in productive rearrangements about 87% or about 30% of the time, broadly matching IMGT annotations. In a later genetic analysis, a missense DCLRE1C variant was associated with V-gene and J-gene trimming of TCR beta chains, and the association was replicated in an independent cohort. Across donors, most TCR sequences were observed very rarely, whereas some public TCRs were present in many individuals. The authors suggested that the approach could potentially be extended to other disease states and immunological phenotypes. Specific HLA alleles were associated with 16,951 TCR beta sequences at a false discovery rate of 0.05 in a later analysis. Cytomegalovirus status was reported to be diagnosed by the classifier with high specificity and sensitivity in both the original and validation cohorts. A further reported finding was that TCR beta sequences accurately predicted the HLA-A and HLA-B alleles for most subjects in the first cohort. Correlated functional status among segregating V segments might be attributable to linkage disequilibrium, but an unknown experimental factor could not be ruled out. About 17 rarely observed V segments, including chromosome 9 orphons, were excluded from the earlier analysis of a few hundred of the donors because counts were too low. According to a later genetic analysis, donors in an Asian-associated ancestry cluster had fewer N-insertions in productive TCRs than the roughly 700-donor mean. Because the 87-base-pair reads could not distinguish some IMGT-functional V segments, including TRBV6-2 and TRBV6-3, those segments were excluded.

What was sequenced was PBMCs. The V gene is TRBV7-9 and the J gene is TRBJ2-7; the D gene cannot be resolved reliably. The TCR originated in a man aged 30-40 years in good health and CMV-seronegative. The base sequence is TGTGCCAGCAGCTTATTCGAGGAGACCTACGAGCAGTACTTC. Its protein reads: CASSLFEETYEQYF.